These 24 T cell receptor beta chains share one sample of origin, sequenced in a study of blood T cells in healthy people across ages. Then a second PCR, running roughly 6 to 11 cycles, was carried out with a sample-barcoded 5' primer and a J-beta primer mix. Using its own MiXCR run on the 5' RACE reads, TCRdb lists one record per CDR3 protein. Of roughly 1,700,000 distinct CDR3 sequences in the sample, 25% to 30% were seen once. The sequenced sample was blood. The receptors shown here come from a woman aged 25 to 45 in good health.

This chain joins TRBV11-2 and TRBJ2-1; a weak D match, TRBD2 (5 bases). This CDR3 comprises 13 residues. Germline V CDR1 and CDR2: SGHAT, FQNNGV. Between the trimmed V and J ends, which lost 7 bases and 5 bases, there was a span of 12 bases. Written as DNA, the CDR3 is TGTGCCAGCAACGACGGGAACAACAATGAGCAGTTCTTC. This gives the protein CASNDGNNNEQFF.

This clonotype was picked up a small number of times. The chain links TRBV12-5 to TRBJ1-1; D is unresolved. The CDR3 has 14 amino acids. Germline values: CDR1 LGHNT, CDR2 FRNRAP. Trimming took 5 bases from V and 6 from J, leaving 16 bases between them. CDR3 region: CASGVDSQSAEAFF. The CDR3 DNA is TGTGCTAGTGGTGTGGATTCCCAGTCCGCTGAAGCTTTCTTT. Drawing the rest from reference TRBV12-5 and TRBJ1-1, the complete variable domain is DARVTQTPRHKVTEMGQEVTMRCQPILGHNTVFWYRQTMMQGLELLAYFRNRAPLDDSGMPKDRFSAEMPDATLATLKIQPSEPRDSAVYFCASGVDSQSAEAFFGQGTRLTVV.

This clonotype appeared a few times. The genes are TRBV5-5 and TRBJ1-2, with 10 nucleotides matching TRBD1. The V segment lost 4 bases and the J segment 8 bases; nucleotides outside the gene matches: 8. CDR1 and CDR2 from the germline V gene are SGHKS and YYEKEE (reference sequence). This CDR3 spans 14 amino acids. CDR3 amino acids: CASSPLGTGDGYTF. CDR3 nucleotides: TGTGCCAGCAGCCCATTGGGGACAGGGGACGGCTACACCTTC.

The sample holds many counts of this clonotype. In nucleotides, the CDR3 is TGCGCCAGCAGTGACAGGGTCAAGAATGAGCAGTTCTTC. This codes for CASSDRVKNEQFF. The V gene is TRBV5-1, the J gene TRBJ2-1, with 7 bases that match TRBD1. The CDR3 spans 13 residues. The germline V gene encodes CDR1 SGHRS and CDR2 YFSETQ. V lost 5 bases to trimming and J lost 7 bases; unmatched junction nucleotides: 6.

CDR3 DNA: TGCAGTGCCCCTGACAGGGCGAGAGGAATTACAGATACGCAGTATTTT. Its translation is CSAPDRARGITDTQYF. The V gene is TRBV20-1, the J gene TRBJ2-3; 7 positions agree with TRBD1. V shed 6 bases, J shed 3 bases, and the junction held 15 bases outside the gene matches. The CDR3 contains 16 residues. CDR1 is DFQATT and CDR2 is SNEGSKA in the germline V gene (reference sequence).

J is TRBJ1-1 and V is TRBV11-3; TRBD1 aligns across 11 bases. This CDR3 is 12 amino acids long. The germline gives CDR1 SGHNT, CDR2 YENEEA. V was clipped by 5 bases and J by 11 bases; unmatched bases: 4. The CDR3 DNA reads TGTGCCAGCAGCCCGGACAGGGGGCCGGCTTTCTTT. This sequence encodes CASSPDRGPAFF.

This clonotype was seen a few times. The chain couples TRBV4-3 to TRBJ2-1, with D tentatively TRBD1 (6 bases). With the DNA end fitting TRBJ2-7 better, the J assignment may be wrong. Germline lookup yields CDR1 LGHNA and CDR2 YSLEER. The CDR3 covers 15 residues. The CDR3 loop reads CASSQSEGEYNEQYF. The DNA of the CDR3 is TGCGCCAGCAGCCAATCAGAGGGGGAGTACAATGAGCAGTACTTC.

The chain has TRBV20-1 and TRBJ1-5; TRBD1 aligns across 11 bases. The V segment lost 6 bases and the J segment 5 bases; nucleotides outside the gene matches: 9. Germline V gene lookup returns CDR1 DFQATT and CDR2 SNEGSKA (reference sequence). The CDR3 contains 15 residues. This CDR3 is CSAEAGQGAYQPQHF. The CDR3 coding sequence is TGCAGTGCAGAAGCCGGACAGGGGGCGTATCAGCCCCAGCATTTT.

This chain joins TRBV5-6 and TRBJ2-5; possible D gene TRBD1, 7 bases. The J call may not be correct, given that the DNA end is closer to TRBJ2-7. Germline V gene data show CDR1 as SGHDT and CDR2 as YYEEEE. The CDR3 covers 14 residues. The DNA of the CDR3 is TGTGCCAGCAGCTGGGGGGACAGAGCGCGCGAGCAGTACTTC. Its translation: CASSWGDRAREQYF.

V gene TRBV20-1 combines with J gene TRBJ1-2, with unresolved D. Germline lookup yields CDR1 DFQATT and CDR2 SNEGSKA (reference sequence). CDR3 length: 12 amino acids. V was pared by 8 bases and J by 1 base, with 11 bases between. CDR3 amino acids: CSFQVYNYGYTF. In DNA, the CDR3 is TGCAGTTTTCAGGTTTATAACTATGGCTACACCTTC.

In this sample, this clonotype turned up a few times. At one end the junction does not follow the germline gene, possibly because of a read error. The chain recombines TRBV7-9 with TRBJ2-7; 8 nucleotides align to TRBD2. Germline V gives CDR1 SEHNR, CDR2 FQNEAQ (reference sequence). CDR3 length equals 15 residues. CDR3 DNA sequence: TGTGCCAGCGGCTTTCAACTAGCGGCCTCCTACGAGCAGTACTTC. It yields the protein CASGFQLAASYEQYF. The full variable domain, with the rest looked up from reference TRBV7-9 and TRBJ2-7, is DTGVSQNPRHKITKRGQNVTFRCDPISEHNRLYWYRQTLGQGPEFLTYFQNEAQLEKSRLLSDRFSAERPKGSFSTLEIQRTEQGDSAMYLCASGFQLAASYEQYFGPGTRLTVT.

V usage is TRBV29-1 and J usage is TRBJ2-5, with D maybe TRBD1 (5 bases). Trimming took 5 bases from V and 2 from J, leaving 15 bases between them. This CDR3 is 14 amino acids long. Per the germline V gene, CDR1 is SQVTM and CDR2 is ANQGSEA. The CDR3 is CSVSSTGAQETQYF. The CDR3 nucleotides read TGCAGCGTTTCCTCCACAGGAGCGCAAGAGACCCAGTACTTC.

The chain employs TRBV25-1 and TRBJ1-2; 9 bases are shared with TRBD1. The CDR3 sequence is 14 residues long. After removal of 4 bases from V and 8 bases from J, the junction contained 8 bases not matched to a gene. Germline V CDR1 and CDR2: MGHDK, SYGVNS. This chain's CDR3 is CASSAQGAPGGYTF. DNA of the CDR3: TGTGCCAGCAGTGCACAGGGGGCGCCGGGCGGCTACACCTTC.

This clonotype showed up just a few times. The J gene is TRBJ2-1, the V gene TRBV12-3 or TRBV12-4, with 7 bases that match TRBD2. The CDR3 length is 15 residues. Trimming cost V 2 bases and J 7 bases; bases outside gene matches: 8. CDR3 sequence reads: CASSLKGISGNEQFF. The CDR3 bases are TGTGCCAGCAGTTTAAAGGGGATTAGCGGGAATGAGCAGTTCTTC.

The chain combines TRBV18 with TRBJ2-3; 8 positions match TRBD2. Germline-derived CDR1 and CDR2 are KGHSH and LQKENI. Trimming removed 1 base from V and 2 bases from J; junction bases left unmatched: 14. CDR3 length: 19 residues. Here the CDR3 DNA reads TGTGCCAGCTCACCACTGGCCACACCTCAAGCGGGAGTCACAGATACGCAGTATTTT. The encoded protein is CASSPLATPQAGVTDTQYF.

In DNA form, the CDR3 reads TGTGCCAGCAGCCCCCCGGCAGAGAACACTGAAGCTTTCTTT. It codes for CASSPPAENTEAFF. The chain combines TRBV6-5 with TRBJ1-1, with D unclear. Germline V gene lookup returns CDR1 MNHEY and CDR2 SVGAGI. CDR3 size: 14 residues. V lost 6 bases, J lost 1 base, and 12 bases lay in between.

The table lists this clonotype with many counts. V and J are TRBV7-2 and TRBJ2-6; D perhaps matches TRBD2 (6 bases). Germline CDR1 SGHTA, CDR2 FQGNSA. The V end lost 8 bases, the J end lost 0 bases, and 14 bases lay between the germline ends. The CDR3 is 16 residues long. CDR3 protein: CASQNPAGSGANVLTF. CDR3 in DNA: TGTGCCAGCCAAAACCCAGCGGGCTCTGGGGCCAACGTCCTGACTTTC. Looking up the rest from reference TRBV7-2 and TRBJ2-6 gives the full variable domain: GAGVSQSPSNKVTEKGKDVELRCDPISGHTALYWYRQSLGQGLEFLIYFQGNSAPDKSGLPSDRFSAERTGGSVSTLTIQRTQQEDSAVYLCASQNPAGSGANVLTFGAGSRLTVL.

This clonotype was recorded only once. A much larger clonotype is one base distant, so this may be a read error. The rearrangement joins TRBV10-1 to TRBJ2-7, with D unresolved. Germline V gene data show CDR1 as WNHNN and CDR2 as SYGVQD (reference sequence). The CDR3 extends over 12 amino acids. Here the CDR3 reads CAREGRGILRYF. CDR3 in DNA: TGCGCTAGGGAAGGACGAGGAATCTTGCGGTACTTC.

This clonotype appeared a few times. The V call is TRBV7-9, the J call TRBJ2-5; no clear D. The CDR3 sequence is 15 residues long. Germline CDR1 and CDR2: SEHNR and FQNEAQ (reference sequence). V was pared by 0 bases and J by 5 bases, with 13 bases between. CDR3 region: CASSLALVAVETQYF. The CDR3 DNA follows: TGTGCCAGCAGCTTAGCTTTAGTGGCCGTGGAGACCCAGTACTTC.

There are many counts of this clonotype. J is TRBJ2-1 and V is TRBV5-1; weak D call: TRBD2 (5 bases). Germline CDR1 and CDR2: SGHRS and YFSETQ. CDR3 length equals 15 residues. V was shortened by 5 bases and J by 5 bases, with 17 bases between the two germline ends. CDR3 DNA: TGCGCCAGCAGACGGCGGGTTTTGGGTGACAATGAGCAGTTCTTC. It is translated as CASRRRVLGDNEQFF.

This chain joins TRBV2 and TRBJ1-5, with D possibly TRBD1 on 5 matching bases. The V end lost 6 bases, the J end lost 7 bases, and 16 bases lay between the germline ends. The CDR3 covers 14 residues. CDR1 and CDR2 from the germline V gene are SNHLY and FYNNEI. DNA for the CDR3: TGTGCCAGCAGCAGGGACCACTCGGGGCAGCCCCAGCATTTT. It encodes CASSRDHSGQPQHF.

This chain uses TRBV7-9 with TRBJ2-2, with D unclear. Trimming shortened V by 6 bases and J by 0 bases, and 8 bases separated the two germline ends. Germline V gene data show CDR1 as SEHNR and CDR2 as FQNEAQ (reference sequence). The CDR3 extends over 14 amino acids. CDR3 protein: CASRTPANTGELFF. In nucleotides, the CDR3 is TGTGCCAGCAGAACACCGGCGAACACCGGGGAGCTGTTTTTT.

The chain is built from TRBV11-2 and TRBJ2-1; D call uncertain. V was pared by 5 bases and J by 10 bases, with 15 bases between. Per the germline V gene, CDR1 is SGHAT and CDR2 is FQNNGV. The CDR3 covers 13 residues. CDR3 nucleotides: TGTGCCAGCAGCCACAATGGCGCAAGGGAGCAGTTCTTC. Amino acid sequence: CASSHNGAREQFF. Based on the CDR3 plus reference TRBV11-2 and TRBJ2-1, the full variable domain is EAGVAQSPRYKIIEKRQSVAFWCNPISGHATLYWYQQILGQGPKLLIQFQNNGVVDDSQLPKDRFSAERLKGVDSTLKIQPAKLEDSAVYLCASSHNGAREQFFGPGTRLTVL.

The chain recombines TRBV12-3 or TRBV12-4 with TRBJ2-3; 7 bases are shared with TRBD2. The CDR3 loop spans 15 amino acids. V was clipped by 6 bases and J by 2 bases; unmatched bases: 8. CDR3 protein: CASRESGLNTDTQYF. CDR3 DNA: TGTGCCAGCAGAGAATCGGGACTAAACACAGATACGCAGTATTTT.